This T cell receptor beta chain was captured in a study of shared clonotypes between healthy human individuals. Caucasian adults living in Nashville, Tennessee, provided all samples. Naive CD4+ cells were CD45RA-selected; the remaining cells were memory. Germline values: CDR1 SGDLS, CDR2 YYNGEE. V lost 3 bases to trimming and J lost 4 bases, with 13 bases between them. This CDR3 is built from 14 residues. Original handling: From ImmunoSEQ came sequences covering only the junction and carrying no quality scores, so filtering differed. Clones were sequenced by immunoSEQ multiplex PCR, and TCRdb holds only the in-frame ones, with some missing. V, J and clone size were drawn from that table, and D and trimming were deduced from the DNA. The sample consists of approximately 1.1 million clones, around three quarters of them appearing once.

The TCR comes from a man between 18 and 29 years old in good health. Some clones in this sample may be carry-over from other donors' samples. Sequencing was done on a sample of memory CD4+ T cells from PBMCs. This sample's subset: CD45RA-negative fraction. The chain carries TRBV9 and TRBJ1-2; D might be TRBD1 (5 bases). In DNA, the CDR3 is TGTGCCAGCAGCGGAGGCACAGGAGCCTATGGCTACACCTTC. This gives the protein CASSGGTGAYGYTF.